This T cell receptor beta chain was obtained from a study of regulatory T cells in long-lasting Graves disease. Time point indicated: persistent/refractory GD, antithyroid drugs over 5 years with positive TRAb. TCR sequences were obtained from RNA taken from PBMCs. With iRepertoire HTBI primers and Arm-PCR of CDR3 regions, TCR beta libraries were built. MiXCR was run by TCRdb on the multiplex PCR reads, yielding one entry per CDR3 protein. The sample includes 600,000 to 850,000 distinct CDR3 sequences, around 30% of them seen just once. The receptor was derived from a female donor with Graves disease. The specimen was peripheral blood mononuclear cells (PBMCs), collected when the disease was refractory, from a patient treated with antithyroid drugs.

The CDR3 bases are TGCGCCAGCAGCTTGACGGGCCCCGGGAACAATCAGCCCCAGCATTTT. Amino acids: CASSLTGPGNNQPQHF. The V gene is TRBV5-1, the J gene TRBJ1-5; no definite D call. The CDR3 is 16 residues long. V was pared by 1 base and J by 3 bases, with 14 bases between. The germline V gene has CDR1 SGHRS and CDR2 YFSETQ.